The entry that follows covers one TCR beta chain sequence. This CDR3 contains 15 residues. V lost 4 bases and J lost 6; bases outside the gene matches: 3. Germline V gives CDR1 SNHLY, CDR2 FYNNEI. These data are taken from a study of blood T cell repertoires in COVID-19. Repertoires were generated with immunoSEQ multiplex PCR, while TCRdb's copy carries only in-frame clones and drops some. The table has tens of thousands of clones, roughly 88% seen once. The sample taken for sequencing was peripheral blood. This receptor was identified in a human donor in a cohort sampled during active COVID-19. The rearrangement links TRBV2 to TRBJ1-6; 10 bases match TRBD1. The CDR3 coding sequence is TGTGCCAGCAGTGTACGGGACAGGGGTAATTCACCCCTCCACTTT. Translating gives CASSVRDRGNSPLHF.